This TCR beta chain was recovered during a study of beta chain features in type 1 diabetes. Of the isolated RNA, all was reverse transcribed, and so the sequenced material was expressed TCRB transcripts. It was found that naive, central memory and regulatory T cell samples averaged about 3.4 million reads. TCRdb's table, derived via immunoSEQ multiplex PCR, lists solely in-frame clones and lacks some. The profile covers 900,000 or so clones, with 17% appearing a single time and 0.023% taken by the ten largest. Germline CDR1 and CDR2: SGDLS and YYNGEE. The CDR3 contains 15 residues. V lost 0 bases, J lost 7 bases, and 4 bases stayed unmatched. This clone was found a few times. What it binds is unknown. Notes on the study in general: Lower insertion and higher deletion counts appeared at VDJ junctions in type 1 diabetes patients. Shorter templates may be favored by PCR, equally so in patients and controls.

The TCR originated in a young woman in good health. Sequencing was carried out using naive CD4+ T cells from blood. The rearrangement uses TRBV9 and TRBJ2-1; TRBD2 matches 10 bases. The CDR3 loop reads CASSVETSGINEQFF. Written as DNA, the CDR3 is TGTGCCAGCAGCGTAGAAACTAGCGGGATTAATGAGCAGTTCTTC.